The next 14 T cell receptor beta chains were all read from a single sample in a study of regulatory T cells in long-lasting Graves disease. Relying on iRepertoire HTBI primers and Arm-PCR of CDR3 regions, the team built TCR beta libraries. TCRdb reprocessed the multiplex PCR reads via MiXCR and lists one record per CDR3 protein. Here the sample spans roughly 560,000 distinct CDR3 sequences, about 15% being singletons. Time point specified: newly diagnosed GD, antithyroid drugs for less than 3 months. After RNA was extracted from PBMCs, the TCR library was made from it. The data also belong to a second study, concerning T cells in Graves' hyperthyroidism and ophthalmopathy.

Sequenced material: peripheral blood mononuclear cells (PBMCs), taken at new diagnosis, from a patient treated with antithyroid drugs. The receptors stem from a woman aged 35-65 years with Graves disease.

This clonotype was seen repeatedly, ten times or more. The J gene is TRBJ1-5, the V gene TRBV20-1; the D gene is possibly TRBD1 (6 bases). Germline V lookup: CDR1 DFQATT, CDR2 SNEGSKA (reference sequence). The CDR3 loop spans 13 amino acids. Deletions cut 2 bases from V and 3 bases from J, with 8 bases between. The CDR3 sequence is CSARQGTNQPQHF. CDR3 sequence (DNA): TGCAGTGCTAGACAGGGGACCAATCAGCCCCAGCATTTT.

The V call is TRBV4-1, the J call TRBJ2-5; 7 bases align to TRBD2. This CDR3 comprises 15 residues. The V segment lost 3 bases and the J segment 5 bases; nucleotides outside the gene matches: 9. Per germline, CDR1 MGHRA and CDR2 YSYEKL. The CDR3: CASSHKLASAETQYF. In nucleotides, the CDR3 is TGCGCCAGCAGCCACAAACTAGCGTCGGCTGAGACCCAGTACTTC.

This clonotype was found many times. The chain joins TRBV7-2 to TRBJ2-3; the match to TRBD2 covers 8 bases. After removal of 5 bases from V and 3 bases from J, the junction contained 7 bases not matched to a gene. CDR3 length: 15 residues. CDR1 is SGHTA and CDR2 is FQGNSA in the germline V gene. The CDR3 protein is CASSTTGGGTDTQYF. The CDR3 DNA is TGTGCCAGCAGCACGACGGGGGGGGGGACAGATACGCAGTATTTT. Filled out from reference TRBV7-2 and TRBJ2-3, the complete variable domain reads GAGVSQSPSNKVTEKGKDVELRCDPISGHTALYWYRQSLGQGLEFLIYFQGNSAPDKSGLPSDRFSAERTGGSVSTLTIQRTQQEDSAVYLCASSTTGGGTDTQYFGPGTRLTVL.

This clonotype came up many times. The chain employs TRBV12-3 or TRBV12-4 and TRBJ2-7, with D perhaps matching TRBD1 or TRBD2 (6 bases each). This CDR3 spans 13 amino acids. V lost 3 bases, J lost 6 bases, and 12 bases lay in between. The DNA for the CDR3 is TGTGCCAGCAGTTTGGGGGGCGTCCCCGAGCAGTACTTC. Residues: CASSLGGVPEQYF.

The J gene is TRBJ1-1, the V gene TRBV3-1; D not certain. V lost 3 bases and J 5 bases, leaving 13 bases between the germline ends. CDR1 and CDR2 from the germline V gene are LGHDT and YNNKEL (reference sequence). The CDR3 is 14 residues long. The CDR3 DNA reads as TGTGCCAGCAGCCAGGCTTCCATGATTACTGAAGCTTTCTTT. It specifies CASSQASMITEAFF.

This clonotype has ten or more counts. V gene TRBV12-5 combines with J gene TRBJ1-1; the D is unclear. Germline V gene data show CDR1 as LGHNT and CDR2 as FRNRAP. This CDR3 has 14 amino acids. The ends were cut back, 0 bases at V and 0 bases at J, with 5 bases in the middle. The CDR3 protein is CASGLVAVNTEAFF. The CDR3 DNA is TGTGCTAGTGGTTTGGTAGCCGTGAACACTGAAGCTTTCTTT.

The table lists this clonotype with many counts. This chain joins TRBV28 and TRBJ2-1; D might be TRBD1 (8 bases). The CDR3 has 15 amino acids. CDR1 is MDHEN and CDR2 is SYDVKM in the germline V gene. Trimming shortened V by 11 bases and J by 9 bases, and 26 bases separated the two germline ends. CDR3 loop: CASNRGVAGNVEQFF. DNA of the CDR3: TGTGCCTCAAACAGGGGGGTAGCGGGCAACGTTGAGCAGTTCTTC. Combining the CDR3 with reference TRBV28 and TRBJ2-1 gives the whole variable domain DVKVTQSSRYLVKRTGEKVFLECVQDMDHENMFWYRQDPGLGLRLIYFSYDVKMKEKGDIPEGYSVSREKKERFSLILESASTNQTSMYLCASNRGVAGNVEQFFGPGTRLTVL.

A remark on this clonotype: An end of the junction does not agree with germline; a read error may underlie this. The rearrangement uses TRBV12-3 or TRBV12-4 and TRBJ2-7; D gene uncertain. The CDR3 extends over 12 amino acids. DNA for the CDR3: TGTGCCAGCAGTCCCACCTCCTACGAGCGGTACTTC. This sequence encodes CASSPTSYERYF.

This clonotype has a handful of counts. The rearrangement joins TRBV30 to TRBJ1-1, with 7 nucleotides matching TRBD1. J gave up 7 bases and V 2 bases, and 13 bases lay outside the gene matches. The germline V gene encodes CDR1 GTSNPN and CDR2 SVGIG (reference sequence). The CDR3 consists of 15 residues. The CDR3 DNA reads TGTGCCTGGAGTTCCCCACCGACAGGGCAGGATGAAGCTTTCTTT. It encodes CAWSSPPTGQDEAFF.

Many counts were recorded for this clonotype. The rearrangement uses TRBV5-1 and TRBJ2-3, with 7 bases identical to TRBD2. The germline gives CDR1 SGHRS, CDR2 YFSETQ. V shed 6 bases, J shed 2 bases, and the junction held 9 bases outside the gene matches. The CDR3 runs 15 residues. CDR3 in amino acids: CASTTRRGDTDTQYF. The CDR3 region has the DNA TGCGCCAGCACGACTAGACGGGGGGACACAGATACGCAGTATTTT.

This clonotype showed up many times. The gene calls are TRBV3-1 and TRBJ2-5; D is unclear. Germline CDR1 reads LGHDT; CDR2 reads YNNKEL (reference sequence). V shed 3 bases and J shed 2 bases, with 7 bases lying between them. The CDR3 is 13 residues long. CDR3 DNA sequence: TGTGCCAGCAGCCATAGGCGGCAAGAGACCCAGTACTTC. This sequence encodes CASSHRRQETQYF.

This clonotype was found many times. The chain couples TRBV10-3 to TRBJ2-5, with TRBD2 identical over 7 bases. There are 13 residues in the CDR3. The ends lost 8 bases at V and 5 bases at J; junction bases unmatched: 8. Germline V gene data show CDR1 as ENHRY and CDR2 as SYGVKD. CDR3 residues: CAIGREAMETQYF. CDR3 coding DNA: TGTGCCATCGGGAGGGAAGCTATGGAGACCCAGTACTTC.

DNA for the CDR3: TGTGCCAGCAGCTTAGCCTCGACTTGGATGAACACTGAAGCTTTCTTT. It specifies CASSLASTWMNTEAFF. The rearrangement uses TRBV7-9 and TRBJ1-1; D gene uncertain. The CDR3 is 16 amino acids. Trimming took off 0 bases at V and 0 bases at J, with 11 bases between the two ends. Germline-derived CDR1 and CDR2 are SEHNR and FQNEAQ (reference sequence).

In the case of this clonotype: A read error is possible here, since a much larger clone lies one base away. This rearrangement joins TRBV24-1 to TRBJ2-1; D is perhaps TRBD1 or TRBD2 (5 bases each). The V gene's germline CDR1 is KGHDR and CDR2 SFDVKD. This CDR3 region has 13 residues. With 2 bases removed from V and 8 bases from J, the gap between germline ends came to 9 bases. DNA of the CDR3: TGTGCCACCAGTGATTCACGGGGCGATGAGCAGTTCTTC. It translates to CATSDSRGDEQFF.